The T cell receptor (beta chain) described here comes from a study of blood T cell repertoires in COVID-19. This CDR3 contains 13 residues. Germline CDR1 reads WNHNN; CDR2 reads SYGVQD (reference sequence). Losses at the gene ends were 10 bases for V and 5 bases for J; bases not matched to a gene: 10. A single count supports this clone. Data came from immunoSEQ multiplex PCR; TCRdb stores just in-frame clones and leaves some out. Here the sample spans about 150,000 clones, around 83% being singletons. This sequence was found in a woman aged 55-69 years with acute or convalescent COVID-19. The sample was peripheral blood. V is TRBV10-1 and J is TRBJ1-2; the match to TRBD1 covers 7 bases. In nucleotides, the CDR3 is TGCGCCACCACGATGGGACAGCGGTATGGCTACACCTTC. As protein: CATTMGQRYGYTF.